A selection of T cell receptor beta chains follows, all from one sample in a study of control samples from healthy donors and cancer patients. Clones were read by immunoSEQ multiplex PCR, and TCRdb kept only the in-frame ones, dropping some. Of 150,000 to 200,000 clones in the sample, around 92% were seen once. Sequences were obtained from blood. The receptors originated from a woman between 25 and 40 years old in good health. Each CDR3 is given with its conserved first and last residue. The D gene is left open where the match is weak. Rows give clone size only sometimes, using once, few, many, or a class for an expanded clone.

D gene	clone size	V gene	J gene	CDR3 protein	CDR3 DNA
TRBD2	few	TRBV25-1	TRBJ2-1	CASSVGLAGGVHEQFF	TGTGCCAGCAGTGTTGGACTAGCGGGGGGTGTTCATGAGCAGTTCTTC
.	.	TRBV28	TRBJ2-3	CASSLGDTQYF	TGTGCCAGCAGTTTAGGAGATACGCAGTATTTT
.	.	TRBV10-2	TRBJ1-5	CASSDQNRGNQPQHF	TGCGCCAGCAGTGACCAGAACAGGGGCAATCAGCCCCAGCATTTT
TRBD1	.	TRBV11-2	TRBJ2-5	CASSRRTGALETQYF	TGTGCCAGCAGCCGCCGGACAGGGGCCCTAGAGACCCAGTACTTC
TRBD1	.	TRBV9	TRBJ2-3	CASSFRQGASTDTQYF	TGTGCCAGCAGCTTTCGACAGGGGGCTAGCACAGATACGCAGTATTTT
TRBD2	.	TRBV5-1	TRBJ2-1	CASSPVSGYNEQFF	TGCGCCAGCAGCCCCGTTAGCGGGTACAATGAGCAGTTCTTC
TRBD1	.	TRBV4-1	TRBJ2-1	CASSLWTGSNEQFF	TGCGCCAGCAGCTTATGGACAGGGTCCAATGAGCAGTTCTTC
.	.	TRBV7-9	TRBJ2-7	CASSPGTSSYEQYF	TGTGCCAGCAGCCCCGGGACTTCCTCCTACGAGCAGTACTTC
.	.	TRBV19	TRBJ1-6	CASSNLRETSPLHF	TGTGCCAGTAGTAATCTTAGAGAGACTTCACCCCTCCACTTT
.	once	TRBV12-5	TRBJ1-5	CASGLRGGPHSNQPQHF	TGTGCTAGTGGTTTGAGGGGGGGGCCTCATAGCAATCAGCCCCAGCATTTT